This T cell receptor (beta chain) comes out of a study of OX40 agonist ivuxolimab in advanced cancers. Blood draws occurred at baseline, cycle 4 day 1, and cycle 7 day 1. Some clones are missing from TCRdb's copy, which holds only in-frame ones; the method was immunoSEQ multiplex PCR. This table has fewer than 80,000 clones, roughly 84% appearing once. This receptor was taken from an adult with an advanced solid tumor such as melanoma, head and neck, liver or kidney cancer. This specimen consisted of CD4+ or CD8+ T cells sorted from blood, obtained in a trial of the OX40 agonist ivuxolimab.

CDR3 protein: CASSLSVYLDGELFF. CDR3 bases: TGCGCCAGCAGCCTATCCGTTTATTTGGACGGGGAGCTGTTTTTT. The chain recombines TRBV4-1 with TRBJ2-2; D remains ambiguous. Germline V gene lookup returns CDR1 MGHRA and CDR2 YSYEKL. CDR3 length: 15 amino acids. The V and J ends lost 4 bases and 7 bases respectively, with 16 bases between them.